This entry features one T cell receptor (beta chain) sequence. Germline CDR1 and CDR2: KGHSH and LQKENI. The CDR3 spans 16 residues. V shed 1 base and J shed 5 bases, with 17 bases lying between them. The data derive from a study of control samples from healthy donors and cancer patients. This table comes from immunoSEQ multiplex PCR, and its TCRdb copy is limited to in-frame clones, with some not included. This sample has approximately 100,000 clones, with around 89% found just once. V and J are TRBV18 and TRBJ1-1; no definite D call. This TCR derives from a man aged 30 to 39 in good health. Input material: blood. The CDR3 sequence is CASSPHLEGIRTEAFF. Written as DNA, the CDR3 is TGTGCCAGCTCACCACACTTAGAGGGAATAAGAACTGAAGCTTTCTTT.